This T cell receptor beta chain derives from a study of T-cell memory formation after mild COVID-19. Constant-segment primers and 5'RACE yielded cDNA libraries for TCR alpha and TCR beta, each carrying sample barcodes and UMIs. TCRdb re-called the 5' RACE reads with MiXCR, one entry per CDR3 protein. This sample has 470,000 or so distinct CDR3 sequences, with about 20% found just once. Deletions cut 1 base from V and 5 bases from J, with 11 bases between. The germline V gene encodes CDR1 MGHRA and CDR2 YSYEKL. The CDR3 has 14 amino acids. V usage is TRBV4-1 and J usage is TRBJ1-2; D might be TRBD1 (5 bases). Sequenced material: PBMCs or a T cell subset sorted from them (not recorded which). The TCR sequence derives from an adult woman who had mild COVID-19 (a few samples of this study predate the infection). Cell type and time point are not known. The CDR3 nucleotides are TGCGCCAGCAGCCAAGTGGGGGACTTATATGGCTACACCTTC. This translates into CASSQVGDLYGYTF.